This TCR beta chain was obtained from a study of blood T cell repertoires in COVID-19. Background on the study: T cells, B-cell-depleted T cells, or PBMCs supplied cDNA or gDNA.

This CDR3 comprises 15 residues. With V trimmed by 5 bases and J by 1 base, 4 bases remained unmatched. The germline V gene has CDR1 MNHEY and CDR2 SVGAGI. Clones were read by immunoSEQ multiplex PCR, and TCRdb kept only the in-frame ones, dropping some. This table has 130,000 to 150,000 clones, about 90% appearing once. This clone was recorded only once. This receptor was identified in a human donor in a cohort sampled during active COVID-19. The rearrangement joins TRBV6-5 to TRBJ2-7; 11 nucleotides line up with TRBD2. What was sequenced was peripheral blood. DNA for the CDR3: TGTGCCAGCAGTCCTGGGACTAGCGGATCCTACGAGCAGTACTTC. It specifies CASSPGTSGSYEQYF.